The sequence of this T cell receptor (beta chain) was determined in a study of breast tumors, draining lymph nodes, adjacent tissues. General study findings and limits: Luminal-like breast cancer showed significantly greater tumor-nontumor repertoire similarity than basal-like breast cancer did. Tumor repertoires ranked between lymph nodes and nontumor tissue in diversity, with V and J gene preferences.

TCRdb recomputed calls from the multiplex PCR reads with MiXCR, one row per CDR3 protein. The sample lists about 22,000 distinct CDR3 sequences; roughly 55% were seen once. Comment on this clonotype: Antigen specificity is unknown.

V shed 4 bases and J 4 bases; nucleotides not matched to a gene: 11. This CDR3 has 17 residues. Germline lookup yields CDR1 SGHNT and CDR2 YYREEE (reference sequence). What was sequenced was breast tumor tissue. The source is a female donor with breast cancer. Some clones in this sample may be carry-over from other donors' samples. The genes are TRBV5-4 and TRBJ2-6, with 7 bases that match TRBD1. The CDR3 region has the DNA TGTGCCAGCAGCCCGGGGACAGCGCCTATGGGGGCCAACGTCCTGACTTTC. This translates into CASSPGTAPMGANVLTF.